Following are 19 T cell receptor beta chains from one sample sequenced in a study of control samples from healthy donors and cancer patients. Sequencing used immunoSEQ multiplex PCR; TCRdb keeps in-frame clones, though not all of them. The sample comprises 230,000 or so clones, about 93% of which are singletons, and approximately 1.6% rests with the top ten. What was sequenced was blood. The receptors derive from a man aged 45-65 years in good health.

The chain uses TRBV7-2 and TRBJ2-5, with D possibly being TRBD1 (6 bases). The length of the CDR3 is 13 residues. Germline CDR1 is SGHTA and CDR2 is FQGNSA. Trimming shortened V by 5 bases and J by 5 bases, and 12 bases separated the two germline ends. For the CDR3, the DNA is TGTGCCAGCAGCCACACAGGGAGCGAGACCCAGTACTTC. Amino acids: CASSHTGSETQYF.

The chain carries TRBV9 and TRBJ2-6, with 7 positions matching TRBD1. With V trimmed by 0 bases and J by 0 bases, 3 bases remained unmatched. The CDR3 extends over 17 amino acids. Germline V CDR1 and CDR2: SGDLS, YYNGEE. CDR3 DNA sequence: TGTGCCAGCAGCGTAGCGGGACAGCTCTCTGGGGCCAACGTCCTGACTTTC. Its translation is CASSVAGQLSGANVLTF.

The V and J genes are TRBV28 and TRBJ1-2, with no clear D. Trimming took 5 bases from V and 1 from J, leaving 26 bases between them. The length of the CDR3 is 19 residues. Per germline, CDR1 MDHEN and CDR2 SYDVKM. The CDR3 sequence: CASSPSVLRSVLFNYGYTF. CDR3 DNA sequence: TGTGCCAGCAGTCCCTCCGTCCTTAGAAGTGTCCTATTTAACTATGGCTACACCTTC.

V and J are TRBV9 and TRBJ1-3; D gene unclear. The ends were cut back, 4 bases at V and 0 bases at J, with 11 bases in the middle. The CDR3 loop spans 15 amino acids. In germline, CDR1 is SGDLS, CDR2 YYNGEE. In DNA form, the CDR3 reads TGTGCCAGCAGCTTTCAGTCCTTCTCTGGAAACACCATATATTTT. Translating gives CASSFQSFSGNTIYF.

The rearrangement uses TRBV30 and TRBJ1-2; D call uncertain. CDR3 length: 11 residues. Germline lookup yields CDR1 GTSNPN and CDR2 SVGIG (reference sequence). Trimming cost V 5 bases and J 5 bases, with 9 bases left between them. Here the CDR3 DNA reads TGTGCCTGGTATAGTAATTATGGCTACACCTTC. This gives the protein CAWYSNYGYTF.

This clone is a singleton in its sample. The rearrangement uses TRBV5-1 and TRBJ2-2; the D is unclear. V shed 4 bases and J shed 0 bases, with 13 bases lying between them. Germline V CDR1 and CDR2: SGHRS, YFSETQ. The CDR3 length is 16 residues. The CDR3: CASSPNSGANTGELFF. In nucleotides, the CDR3 is TGCGCCAGCAGCCCAAATTCAGGCGCGAACACCGGGGAGCTGTTTTTT.

This chain connects TRBV5-5 to TRBJ2-5; D remains unclear. This CDR3 contains 14 residues. V was clipped by 4 bases and J by 5 bases, with 15 bases between them. Germline CDR1 is SGHKS and CDR2 is YYEKEE (reference sequence). In DNA form, the CDR3 reads TGTGCCAGCAGCGCCTTTCCCACGCCCGAGACCCAGTACTTC. Protein product: CASSAFPTPETQYF.

The rearrangement joins TRBV7-2 to TRBJ2-5, with D perhaps matching TRBD1 (5 bases). V shed 3 bases and J shed 2 bases, with 10 bases lying between them. This CDR3 contains 14 residues. Germline V gene data show CDR1 as SGHTA and CDR2 as FQGNSA. CDR3 loop: CASSFTGLQETQYF. The CDR3 nucleotides read TGTGCCAGCAGCTTTACAGGTTTACAAGAGACCCAGTACTTC.

V is TRBV5-1 and J is TRBJ2-1, with D unclear. CDR1 and CDR2 (germline): SGHRS, YFSETQ. Trimming took off 0 bases at V and 4 bases at J, with 11 bases between the two ends. The CDR3 runs to 15 residues. CDR3 loop: CASSLVALSYNEQFF. CDR3 nucleotides: TGCGCCAGCAGCTTGGTGGCCCTCTCATACAATGAGCAGTTCTTC.

Written as DNA, the CDR3 is TGTGCCAGCTCACCGCTAGACAGGGAGGGCGAGCAGTACGTC. Translation gives CASSPLDREGEQYV. This chain joins TRBV18 and TRBJ2-7; D possibly matches TRBD1 or TRBD2 (7 bases each). V dropped 3 bases and J dropped 6 bases, with 15 bases sitting between them. Germline V lookup: CDR1 KGHSH, CDR2 LQKENI. This CDR3 has 14 amino acids.

The chain employs TRBV6-5 and TRBJ1-2; 7 bases are a match to TRBD1. With 2 bases clipped from V and 7 bases from J, the junction kept 7 bases outside the gene matches. The CDR3 is 14 residues long. The germline gives CDR1 MNHEY, CDR2 SVGAGI. The CDR3 DNA follows: TGTGCCAGCAGTTACGATAGGGGGCGCCGTGGCTACACCTTC. Translated: CASSYDRGRRGYTF.

The rearrangement uses TRBV28 and TRBJ1-1; unclear D gene. V lost 6 bases and J lost 0, with 5 bases in between. CDR3 length equals 12 residues. CDR1 and CDR2 from the germline V gene are MDHEN and SYDVKM. This chain's CDR3 is CASREMNTEAFF. DNA for the CDR3: TGTGCCAGCAGGGAGATGAACACTGAAGCTTTCTTT. Complete variable domain (other parts from reference TRBV28 and TRBJ1-1): DVKVTQSSRYLVKRTGEKVFLECVQDMDHENMFWYRQDPGLGLRLIYFSYDVKMKEKGDIPEGYSVSREKKERFSLILESASTNQTSMYLCASREMNTEAFFGQGTRLTVV.

The genes are TRBV6-5 and TRBJ1-2; no firm D call. The CDR3 is made up of 14 amino acids. V was cut by 0 bases and J by 5 bases, with 10 bases left in between. Germline V gene sequence: CDR1 MNHEY, CDR2 SVGAGI. CDR3 in DNA: TGTGCCAGCAGTTACTCGACCACGGCTTATGGCTACACCTTC. Encoded protein: CASSYSTTAYGYTF.

The V and J genes are TRBV7-6 and TRBJ1-2; D may be TRBD1 (6 bases). This CDR3 has 16 amino acids. V was pared by 2 bases and J by 6 bases, with 19 bases between. Germline lookup yields CDR1 SGHVS and CDR2 FNYEAQ. DNA for the CDR3: TGTGCCAGCAGCTTAAAGTATCGGGACGAGGGGGATGGCTACACCTTC. It codes for CASSLKYRDEGDGYTF.

The chain has TRBV28 and TRBJ2-5, with D maybe TRBD1 (6 bases). The V gene's germline CDR1 is MDHEN and CDR2 SYDVKM. With 5 bases removed from V and 5 bases from J, the gap between germline ends came to 18 bases. This CDR3 is 15 amino acids long. The CDR3 is CASSILQGSGETQYF. The CDR3 nucleotides are TGTGCCAGCAGTATACTACAGGGATCCGGTGAGACCCAGTACTTC.

The chain combines TRBV28 with TRBJ2-3; 7 nucleotides align to TRBD1. CDR3 length: 15 amino acids. Germline CDR1 and CDR2: MDHEN and SYDVKM. The ends lost 4 bases at V and 0 bases at J; junction bases unmatched: 4. As DNA, the CDR3 is TGTGCCAGCAGTTCAGGGGGTCCTAGCACAGATACGCAGTATTTT. This sequence encodes CASSSGGPSTDTQYF.

This sequence joins TRBV7-8 and TRBJ1-5, with a possible D match to TRBD1 (5 bases). CDR1 and CDR2 from the germline V gene are SGHVS and FQNEAQ. Trimming took off 7 bases at V and 5 bases at J, with 15 bases between the two ends. This CDR3 has 14 residues. The CDR3 sequence is CASTGAGWDQPQHF. The CDR3 coding sequence is TGTGCCAGCACCGGGGCGGGTTGGGATCAGCCCCAGCATTTT. Full variable domain (outside the CDR3, taken from reference TRBV7-8 and TRBJ1-5): GAGVSQSPRYKVAKRGQDVALRCDPISGHVSLFWYQQALGQGPEFLTYFQNEAQLDKSGLPSDRFFAERPEGSVSTLKIQRTQQEDSAVYLCASTGAGWDQPQHFGDGTRLSIL.

V gene TRBV9 combines with J gene TRBJ1-3; D may be TRBD1 (5 bases). Germline-derived CDR1 and CDR2 are SGDLS and YYNGEE. The CDR3 loop spans 15 amino acids. Between the trimmed V and J ends, which lost 0 bases and 3 bases, there was a span of 10 bases. The CDR3, as DNA: TGTGCCAGCAGCGTAGTGGGGGGGAGTGGAAACACCATATATTTT. It translates to CASSVVGGSGNTIYF.

V gene TRBV19 combines with J gene TRBJ1-1; 8 bases are shared with TRBD1. V trimming: 2 bases; J trimming: 5 bases; junction bases outside the gene matches: 7. The CDR3 totals 15 residues. CDR1 is LNHDA and CDR2 is SQIVND in the germline V gene (reference sequence). CDR3 region: CASSIKGQAGTEAFF. The CDR3 DNA reads as TGTGCCAGTAGTATAAAGGGACAGGCGGGGACTGAAGCTTTCTTT.